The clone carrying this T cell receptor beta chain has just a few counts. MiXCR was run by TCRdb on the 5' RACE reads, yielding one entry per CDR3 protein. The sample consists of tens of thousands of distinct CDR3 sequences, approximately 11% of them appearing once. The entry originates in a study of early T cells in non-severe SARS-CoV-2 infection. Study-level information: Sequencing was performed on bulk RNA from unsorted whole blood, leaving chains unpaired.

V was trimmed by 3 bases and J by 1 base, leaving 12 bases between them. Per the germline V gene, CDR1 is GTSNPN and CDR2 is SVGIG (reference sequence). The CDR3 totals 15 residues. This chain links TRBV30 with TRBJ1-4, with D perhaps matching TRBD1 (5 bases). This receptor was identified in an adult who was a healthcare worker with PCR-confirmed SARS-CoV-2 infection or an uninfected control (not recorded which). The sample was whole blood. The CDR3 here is CAWRGDLGTNEKLFF. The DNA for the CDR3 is TGTGCCTGGAGGGGGGATTTGGGAACTAATGAAAAACTGTTTTTT.